Sequencing of this T cell receptor (beta chain) was carried out in a study of cytomegalovirus exposure and HLA in healthy donors. There are 14 residues in the CDR3. Germline CDR1 reads SGHDT; CDR2 reads YYEEEE. V was pared by 3 bases and J by 5 bases, with 1 base of the junction left unmatched. PCR primers comprised 60 Vbeta and 13 Jbeta primers. Method: immunoSEQ multiplex PCR; TCRdb's copy keeps in-frame clones and lacks some. The repertoire consists of around 120,000 clones, with 75% to 85% occurring once and the leading ten covering around 8.5%. Study-level findings and limits: Later analysis associated a missense DCLRE1C variant with TCR beta V- and J-gene trimming.

This clone was detected only a few times. Its specificity is not known. Other DNA sequences within the sample encode an identical CDR3. The TCR sequence derives from a woman between 50 and 59 years old in good health and CMV-seropositive. Sequencing used PBMCs. The V gene is TRBV5-6, the J gene TRBJ2-3; 12 bases fit TRBD2. This chain's CDR3 is CASSSLAGGDTQYF. CDR3 coding DNA: TGTGCCAGCAGCTCACTAGCGGGGGGAGATACGCAGTATTTT.